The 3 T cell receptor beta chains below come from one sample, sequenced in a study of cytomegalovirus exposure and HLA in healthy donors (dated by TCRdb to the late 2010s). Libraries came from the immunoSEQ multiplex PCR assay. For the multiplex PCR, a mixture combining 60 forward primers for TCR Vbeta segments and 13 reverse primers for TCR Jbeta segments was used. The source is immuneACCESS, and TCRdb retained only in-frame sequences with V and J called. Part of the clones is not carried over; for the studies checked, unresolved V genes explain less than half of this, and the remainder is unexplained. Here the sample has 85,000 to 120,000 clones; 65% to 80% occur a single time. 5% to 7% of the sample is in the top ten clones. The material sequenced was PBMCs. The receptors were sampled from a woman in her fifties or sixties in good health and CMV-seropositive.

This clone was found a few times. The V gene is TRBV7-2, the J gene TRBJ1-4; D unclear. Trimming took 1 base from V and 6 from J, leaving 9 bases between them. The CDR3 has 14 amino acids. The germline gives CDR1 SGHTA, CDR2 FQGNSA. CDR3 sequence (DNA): TGTGCCAGCAGCTTAGGAGGGTCGGATGAAAAACTGTTTTTT. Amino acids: CASSLGGSDEKLFF.

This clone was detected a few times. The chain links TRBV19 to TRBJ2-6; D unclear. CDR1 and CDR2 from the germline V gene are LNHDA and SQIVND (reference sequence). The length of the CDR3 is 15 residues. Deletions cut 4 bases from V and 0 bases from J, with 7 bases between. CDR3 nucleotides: TGTGCCAGTAGTACGGTCGGCTCTGGGGCCAACGTCCTGACTTTC. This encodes CASSTVGSGANVLTF.

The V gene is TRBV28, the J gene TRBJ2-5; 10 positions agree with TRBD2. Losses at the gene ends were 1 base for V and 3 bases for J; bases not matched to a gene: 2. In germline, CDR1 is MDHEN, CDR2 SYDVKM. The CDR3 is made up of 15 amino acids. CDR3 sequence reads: CASSLSGLAKETQYF. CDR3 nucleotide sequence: TGTGCCAGCAGTTTATCGGGACTAGCGAAAGAGACCCAGTACTTC. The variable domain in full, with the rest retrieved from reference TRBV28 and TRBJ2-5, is DVKVTQSSRYLVKRTGEKVFLECVQDMDHENMFWYRQDPGLGLRLIYFSYDVKMKEKGDIPEGYSVSREKKERFSLILESASTNQTSMYLCASSLSGLAKETQYFGPGTRLLVL.